These 20 T cell receptor beta chains came from one sample sequenced in a study of blood T cells in healthy people across ages. A J-beta primer mix and a sample-barcoded 5' primer were used in a second PCR of roughly 6 to 11 cycles. TCRdb used MiXCR to reprocess the 5' RACE reads, holding one entry per CDR3 protein. Of over a million distinct CDR3 sequences listed, roughly a quarter were seen once; the top ten hold about 0.72%. In addition, the sample was reused for a study of T cells of mothers and their children.

Sequenced input: blood. These TCRs come from a girl aged 2-10 years in good health.

This clonotype was observed a handful of times. The V call is TRBV7-2, the J call TRBJ2-5; D could derive from TRBD1 or TRBD2 (5 bases each). TRBJ2-7 matches the DNA end more closely, so the J call is doubtful. Germline lookup yields CDR1 SGHTA and CDR2 FQGNSA. The CDR3 sequence is 16 residues long. CDR3 sequence reads: CASSLLTGTEGGEQYF. The CDR3 DNA reads as TGTGCCAGCAGCTTATTGACCGGGACGGAAGGAGGCGAGCAGTACTTC.

This clonotype was counted a few times. J is TRBJ2-5 and V is TRBV20-1, with D perhaps matching TRBD2 (5 bases). The CDR3 has 13 amino acids. Germline V lookup: CDR1 DFQATT, CDR2 SNEGSKA (reference sequence). V was pared by 3 bases and J by 3 bases, with 11 bases between. This chain's CDR3 is CSARGSAEETQYF. CDR3 bases: TGCAGTGCTAGGGGTTCAGCGGAAGAGACCCAGTACTTC.

The rearrangement uses TRBV10-3 and TRBJ2-7; 10 nucleotides align to TRBD1. V lost 5 bases and J lost 3; bases outside the gene matches: 4. The CDR3 contains 14 residues. CDR1 is ENHRY and CDR2 is SYGVKD in the germline V gene. The CDR3 DNA reads as TGTGCCATCAGTCCCGGGACAGGGGACTACGAGCAGTACTTC. This codes for CAISPGTGDYEQYF.

This clonotype turned up a few times. The genes are TRBV20-1 and TRBJ1-5; D ambiguous. The CDR3 runs 13 residues. The V gene's germline CDR1 is DFQATT and CDR2 SNEGSKA (reference sequence). V gave up 0 bases and J gave up 3 bases, with 6 bases separating them. The CDR3 spells CSAREIDNQPQHF. The CDR3 DNA is TGCAGTGCTAGAGAGATAGACAATCAGCCCCAGCATTTT.

The CDR3 DNA reads TGTGCCAGCAGTACACTTCAACCCGGGACCGAAGCTTTCTTT. Protein product: CASSTLQPGTEAFF. The V and J genes are TRBV27 and TRBJ1-1, with TRBD1 as a possible D gene (5 bases). Per germline, CDR1 MNHEY and CDR2 SMNVEV (reference sequence). This CDR3 contains 14 residues. Trimming cost V 5 bases and J 8 bases, with 18 bases left between them.

In its sample, this clonotype was seen a few times. The J gene is TRBJ2-4, the V gene TRBV28, with 10 nucleotides matching TRBD1. The CDR3 is 14 residues long. V was pared by 5 bases and J by 8 bases, with 6 bases of the junction left unmatched. The germline CDR1 and CDR2 sequences are MDHEN and SYDVKM. The CDR3 DNA sequence: TGTGCCAGCAGTCCAGAAGGACAGGGGGACATTCAGTACTTC. Protein sequence: CASSPEGQGDIQYF.

The V call is TRBV18, the J call TRBJ1-4; D is unclear. Deletions cut 3 bases from V and 4 bases from J, with 12 bases between. CDR3 length: 15 residues. The germline CDR1 and CDR2 sequences are KGHSH and LQKENI. The CDR3 reads CASSPHREFNEKLFF. DNA for the CDR3: TGTGCCAGCTCACCCCACCGGGAGTTTAATGAAAAACTGTTTTTT.

This chain connects TRBV7-2 to TRBJ1-4; no reliable D call. This CDR3 has 12 amino acids. Germline loops: CDR1 SGHTA, CDR2 FQGNSA. The V and J ends lost 1 base and 11 bases respectively, with 8 bases between them. The CDR3 coding sequence is TGTGCCAGCAGCTTAGATTTAACCAAACTGTTTTTT. As protein: CASSLDLTKLFF.

This clonotype was observed a few times. J is TRBJ2-5 and V is TRBV9; 9 bases fit TRBD1. The closer fit of TRBJ2-1 to the DNA end suggests the J call may be wrong. The CDR3 contains 19 residues. Germline V lookup: CDR1 SGDLS, CDR2 YYNGEE. CDR3 in amino acids: CASSVNSGSGQGWIDEQFF. CDR3 DNA: TGTGCCAGCAGCGTAAATAGTGGGTCGGGACAGGGTTGGATCGATGAGCAGTTCTTC.

The chain joins TRBV21-1 to TRBJ1-6; TRBD1, the table's D call, lacks a check against the DNA. TRBV21-1 counts as a pseudogene. The CDR3 totals 14 residues. The DNA of the CDR3 is TGTGCCAGCAGCAAAGTCTCGGACAGCGCACCCCTCCACTTT. Its protein is CASSKVSDSAPLHF.

The chain joins TRBV5-1 to TRBJ2-7, with D possibly TRBD2 on 6 matching bases. Germline V gene sequence: CDR1 SGHRS, CDR2 YFSETQ. This CDR3 region has 13 residues. Trimming took off 3 bases at V and 2 bases at J, with 9 bases between the two ends. The CDR3 region has the DNA TGCGCCAGCAGCTACGGGAGTCCCTACGAGCAGTACTTC. As protein: CASSYGSPYEQYF. The variable domain in full, completed from reference TRBV5-1 and TRBJ2-7, reads KAGVTQTPRYLIKTRGQQVTLSCSPISGHRSVSWYQQTPGQGLQFLFEYFSETQRNKGNFPGRFSGRQFSNSRSEMNVSTLELGDSALYLCASSYGSPYEQYFGPGTRLTVT.

The chain is built from TRBV9 and TRBJ2-5; D is possibly TRBD1 or TRBD2 (5 bases each). V was cut by 4 bases and J by 1 base, with 20 bases left in between. The CDR3 has 17 residues. Germline CDR1 SGDLS, CDR2 YYNGEE. The DNA for the CDR3 is TGTGCCAGCAGCACAGCTGGAACCCGGGGACCCCAAGAGACCCAGTACTTC. It codes for CASSTAGTRGPQETQYF.

This clonotype was counted between two and nine times. This chain uses TRBV29-1 with TRBJ2-7; 8 nucleotides match TRBD1. The germline gives CDR1 SQVTM, CDR2 ANQGSEA. The ends lost 6 bases at V and 3 bases at J; junction bases unmatched: 7. The length of the CDR3 is 13 residues. This CDR3 reads CSVAPGTGYEQYF. CDR3 sequence (DNA): TGCAGCGTAGCACCCGGGACAGGCTACGAGCAGTACTTC.

The gene calls are TRBV3-1 and TRBJ1-1; tentative D call: TRBD1 (5 bases). The CDR3 spans 14 residues. CDR1 LGHDT and CDR2 YNNKEL come from the germline V gene (reference sequence). V was cut by 5 bases and J by 3 bases, with 13 bases left in between. The CDR3 reads CASSTWGDDTEAFF. The CDR3 DNA reads as TGTGCCAGCAGCACATGGGGGGACGACACTGAAGCTTTCTTT.

Only a few counts were recorded for this clonotype. The CDR3 sequence: CASLKSGYSDYGYTF. The CDR3 DNA sequence: TGTGCCAGCCTCAAGTCAGGGTATTCAGACTATGGCTACACCTTC. V and J are TRBV2 and TRBJ1-2; a weak D match, TRBD1 (5 bases). The CDR3 covers 15 residues. The V end was cut by 8 bases, the J end by 3 bases, with 19 bases between. Germline V gene sequence: CDR1 SNHLY, CDR2 FYNNEI.

The chain links TRBV7-2 to TRBJ2-4; 8 bases map to TRBD2. The junction had 6 bases not matched to a gene; V was cut back by 3 bases and J by 2 bases. There are 16 residues in the CDR3. Germline V lookup: CDR1 SGHTA, CDR2 FQGNSA. The CDR3 DNA reads as TGTGCCAGCAGCTTCATCGGGGGGGGAACCAAAAACATTCAGTACTTC. Its translation: CASSFIGGGTKNIQYF.

V usage is TRBV7-9 and J usage is TRBJ1-1; D may be TRBD1 (5 bases). CDR3 length: 14 amino acids. The germline V gene encodes CDR1 SEHNR and CDR2 FQNEAQ (reference sequence). Trimming pared 5 bases from V and 5 bases from J, leaving 15 bases between. The CDR3 is CASSRGVGGTEAFF. DNA of the CDR3: TGTGCCAGCAGCCGGGGGGTAGGAGGGACTGAAGCTTTCTTT. The full variable domain, with the rest looked up from reference TRBV7-9 and TRBJ1-1, is DTGVSQNPRHKITKRGQNVTFRCDPISEHNRLYWYRQTLGQGPEFLTYFQNEAQLEKSRLLSDRFSAERPKGSFSTLEIQRTEQGDSAMYLCASSRGVGGTEAFFGQGTRLTVV.

The chain couples TRBV7-2 to TRBJ2-4; tentative D call: TRBD1 (6 bases). Germline values: CDR1 SGHTA, CDR2 FQGNSA. Trimming stripped 4 bases from V and 0 bases from J, with 16 bases between. The CDR3 extends over 17 amino acids. The CDR3 is CASSYRGGNLAKNIQYF. The CDR3 nucleotides are TGTGCCAGCAGCTATAGAGGGGGAAATCTAGCCAAAAACATTCAGTACTTC.

The rearrangement uses TRBV5-1 and TRBJ1-1; D might be TRBD1 (5 bases). V lost 2 bases and J 6 bases, leaving 14 bases between the germline ends. Germline V gene lookup returns CDR1 SGHRS and CDR2 YFSETQ. This CDR3 has 14 residues. The CDR3 loop reads CASSLTAGKAEAFF. The CDR3 nucleotides are TGCGCCAGCAGCTTAACCGCAGGGAAGGCTGAAGCTTTCTTT.

V gene TRBV29-1 combines with J gene TRBJ2-2; no firm D call. Trimming took 5 bases from V and 5 from J, leaving 12 bases between them. The CDR3 totals 13 residues. Germline assignment: CDR1 SQVTM and CDR2 ANQGSEA. CDR3 nucleotide sequence: TGCAGCGTTACCGACACCTCTACCGGGGAGCTGTTTTTT. Its protein is CSVTDTSTGELFF.